Described below is a single TCR beta chain sequence and its context. Its antigen is not known. With 5 bases clipped from V and 3 bases from J, the junction kept 7 bases outside the gene matches. Germline V CDR1 and CDR2: MGHDK, SYGVNS. The CDR3 contains 17 residues. Original data processing: ImmunoSEQ gave junction-only sequences without quality scores, so filtering differed. TCRdb keeps only in-frame clones here, not all; method: immunoSEQ multiplex PCR. That table is the source of V, J and clone size, and D and trimming were worked out from the DNA. Of about 1.5 million clones detected, 95% to 97% appear once; the ten largest clones hold over 1%. These data are taken from a study of shared clonotypes between healthy human individuals. Study-level findings and limits: Researchers sampled only blood; tissue repertoires likely differ.

None of the donors, who were healthy HIV-negative adults, had recently had acute infections or vaccinations. Naive CD4+ cells were CD45RA-selected; the remaining cells were memory. Sequenced: naive CD4+ T cells sorted from blood. The sample's subset: CD45RA+ positively selected. The chain joins TRBV25-1 to TRBJ2-6; TRBD2 agrees at 10 bases. The origin of this receptor is a young man in good health. The CDR3 nucleotides read TGTGCCAGCAGTAATCTAGCGGGAGCCTTTGGGGCCAACGTCCTGACTTTC. It specifies CASSNLAGAFGANVLTF.